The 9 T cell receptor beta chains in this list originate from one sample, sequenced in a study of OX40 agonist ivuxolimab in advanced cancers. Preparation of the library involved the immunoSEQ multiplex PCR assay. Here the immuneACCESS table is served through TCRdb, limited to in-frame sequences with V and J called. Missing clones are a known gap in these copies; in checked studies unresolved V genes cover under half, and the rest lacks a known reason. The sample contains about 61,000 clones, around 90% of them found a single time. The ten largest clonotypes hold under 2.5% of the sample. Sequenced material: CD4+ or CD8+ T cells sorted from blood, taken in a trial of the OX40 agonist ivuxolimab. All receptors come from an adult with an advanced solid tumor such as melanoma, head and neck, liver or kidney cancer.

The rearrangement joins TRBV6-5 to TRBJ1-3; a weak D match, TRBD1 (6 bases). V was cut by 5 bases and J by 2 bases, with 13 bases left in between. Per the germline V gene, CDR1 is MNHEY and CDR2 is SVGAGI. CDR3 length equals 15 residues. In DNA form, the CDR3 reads TGTGCCAGCAGTCCCCTCCAGGGGACTGGAAACACCATATATTTT. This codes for CASSPLQGTGNTIYF.

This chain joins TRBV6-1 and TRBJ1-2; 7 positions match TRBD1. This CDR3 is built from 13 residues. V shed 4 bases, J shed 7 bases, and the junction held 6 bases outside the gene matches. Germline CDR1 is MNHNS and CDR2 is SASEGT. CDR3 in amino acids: CASSGTGVSGYTF. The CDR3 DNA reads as TGTGCCAGCAGTGGTACAGGGGTCTCTGGCTACACCTTC.

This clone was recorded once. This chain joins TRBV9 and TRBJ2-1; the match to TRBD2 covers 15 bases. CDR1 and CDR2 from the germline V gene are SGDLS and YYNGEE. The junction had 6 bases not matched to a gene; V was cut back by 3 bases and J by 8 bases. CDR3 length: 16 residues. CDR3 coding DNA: TGTGCCAGCAGCGCCGGACTAGCGGGGGGGCCCCATGAGCAGTTCTTC. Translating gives CASSAGLAGGPHEQFF.

The CDR3 sequence: CASISGGLGNQPQHF. DNA for the CDR3: TGTGCCAGCATCTCTGGTGGGCTAGGCAATCAGCCCCAGCATTTT. The chain uses TRBV6-6 and TRBJ1-5; no clear D gene. Germline loops: CDR1 MNHNY, CDR2 SVGAGI (reference sequence). Trimming removed 7 bases at V and 2 bases at J, with 15 bases between. The CDR3 extends over 15 amino acids.

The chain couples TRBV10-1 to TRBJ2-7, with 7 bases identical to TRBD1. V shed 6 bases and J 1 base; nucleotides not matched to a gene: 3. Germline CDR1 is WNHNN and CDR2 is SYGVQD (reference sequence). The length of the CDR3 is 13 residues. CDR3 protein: CASSRDSSYEQYF. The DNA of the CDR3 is TGCGCCAGCAGCCGGGACAGTTCCTACGAGCAGTACTTC.

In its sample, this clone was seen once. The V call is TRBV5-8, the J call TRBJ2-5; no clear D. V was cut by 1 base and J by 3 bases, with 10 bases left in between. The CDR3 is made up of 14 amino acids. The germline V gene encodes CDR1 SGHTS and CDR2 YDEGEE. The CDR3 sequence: CASSLMGLEETQYF. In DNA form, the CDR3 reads TGTGCCAGCAGCTTGATGGGTCTCGAAGAGACCCAGTACTTC.

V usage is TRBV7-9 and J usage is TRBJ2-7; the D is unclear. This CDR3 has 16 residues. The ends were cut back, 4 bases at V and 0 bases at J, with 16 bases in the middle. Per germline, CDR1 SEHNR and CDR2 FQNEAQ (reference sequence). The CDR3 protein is CASSSFDPHSSYEQYF. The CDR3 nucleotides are TGTGCCAGCAGCTCCTTCGACCCTCACAGCTCCTACGAGCAGTACTTC.

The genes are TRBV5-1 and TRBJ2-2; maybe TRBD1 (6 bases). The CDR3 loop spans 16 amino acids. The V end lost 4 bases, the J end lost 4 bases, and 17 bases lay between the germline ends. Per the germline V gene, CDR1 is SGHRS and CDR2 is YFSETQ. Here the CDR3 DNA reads TGCGCCAGCAGCATCGAAGGGGGTTTCAGCACCGGGGAGCTGTTTTTT. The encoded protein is CASSIEGGFSTGELFF.

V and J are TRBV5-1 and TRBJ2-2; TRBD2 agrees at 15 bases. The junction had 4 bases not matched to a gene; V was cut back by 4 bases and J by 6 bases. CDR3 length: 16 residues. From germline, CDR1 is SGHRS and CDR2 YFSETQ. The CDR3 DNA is TGCGCCAGCAGCCCGGGGACTAGCGGGGGGCCCGGGGAGCTGTTTTTT. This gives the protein CASSPGTSGGPGELFF.